The clone carrying this T cell receptor (beta chain) was detected only once. Individuals drawn from some 25 US areas were about 18 to 90 years old. The sample originates from a study of blood T cell repertoires in COVID-19. Germline V gene data show CDR1 as SGHTA and CDR2 as FQGTGA. The CDR3 is 13 residues long. The ends were cut back, 5 bases at V and 2 bases at J, with 8 bases in the middle. Data came from immunoSEQ multiplex PCR; TCRdb stores just in-frame clones and leaves some out. Of 340,000 or so clones listed, around 86% are singletons. This chain uses TRBV7-3 with TRBJ2-3; D is perhaps TRBD1 (5 bases). The source material was PBMCs or T cells enriched from blood (not recorded which). The TCR sequence derives from a woman in her thirties or forties with acute COVID-19. CDR3 DNA: TGTGCCAGCAGCACCGGACACACAGATACGCAGTATTTT. Protein sequence: CASSTGHTDTQYF.